The present entry profiles one T cell receptor (beta chain) with its context. TCRdb's table, derived via immunoSEQ multiplex PCR, lists solely in-frame clones and lacks some. The table records approximately 52,000 clones, 75% to 95% of them present only once. This specimen belongs to a study of blood T cell repertoires in COVID-19. Germline lookup yields CDR1 SGHRS and CDR2 YFSETQ. Trimming cost V 2 bases and J 0 bases, with 6 bases left between them. The CDR3 spans 14 residues. The chain joins TRBV5-1 to TRBJ1-3; D is unclear. The specimen was peripheral blood. The source is a human donor with active COVID-19. The donor label of this sample is uncertain. This chain's CDR3 is CASSFGSSGNTIYF. CDR3 sequence (DNA): TGCGCCAGCAGCTTTGGGAGCTCTGGAAACACCATATATTTT.